These 27 T cell receptor beta chains originate from one sample sequenced in a study of cytomegalovirus exposure and HLA in healthy donors. This PCR relied on a set of 60 Vbeta primers and 13 Jbeta primers. Repertoires were generated with immunoSEQ multiplex PCR, while TCRdb's copy carries only in-frame clones and drops some. The sample has roughly 120,000 clones; around 80% are singletons. The material sequenced was PBMCs. The receptors stem from a man between 25 and 39 years old in good health and CMV-seropositive.

As to this clone: The junction differs from germline at one of its ends, possibly a read error. The chain is built from TRBV7-9 and TRBJ2-5; TRBD2 agrees at 12 bases. Germline CDR1 is SEHNR and CDR2 is FQNEAQ (reference sequence). CDR3 length: 16 amino acids. The CDR3 is CTSSGRLAGVQETQYF. The CDR3 region has the DNA TGTACCAGCAGCGGACGACTAGCGGGGGTCCAAGAGACCCAGTACTTC.

This clone was seen only once. This chain links TRBV6-6 with TRBJ2-7, with 11 bases that match TRBD2. The length of the CDR3 is 15 residues. J was trimmed by 0 bases and V by 6 bases; bases with no gene match: 4. Germline V CDR1 and CDR2: MNHNY, SVGAGI (reference sequence). Written as DNA, the CDR3 is TGTGCCAGCAGCAAGGGACTAGCGGCCTCCTACGAGCAGTACTTC. Translating gives CASSKGLAASYEQYF.

The chain links TRBV5-1 to TRBJ2-5, with 7 bases lining up with TRBD2. Germline CDR1 reads SGHRS; CDR2 reads YFSETQ. The CDR3 runs 14 residues. Trimming removed 1 base from V and 4 bases from J; junction bases left unmatched: 4. The CDR3 protein is CASSLLAEGETQYF. The CDR3, as DNA: TGCGCCAGCAGCTTGCTAGCGGAAGGAGAGACCCAGTACTTC.

The J gene is TRBJ1-2, the V gene TRBV28; D may be TRBD1 (5 bases). V was cut by 1 base and J by 8 bases, with 17 bases left in between. Germline CDR1 is MDHEN and CDR2 is SYDVKM. The CDR3 contains 15 residues. The CDR3: CASSLFRRWGEGYTF. The CDR3 region has the DNA TGTGCCAGCAGTTTATTCCGACGCTGGGGGGAAGGCTACACCTTC.

The chain carries TRBV9 and TRBJ2-3, with a weak D call TRBD2 (6 bases). This CDR3 has 16 amino acids. The germline CDR1 and CDR2 sequences are SGDLS and YYNGEE. Deletions cut 3 bases from V and 0 bases from J, with 14 bases between. CDR3 sequence: CASSADMGGSTDTQYF. In nucleotides, the CDR3 is TGTGCCAGCAGCGCAGATATGGGGGGAAGCACAGATACGCAGTATTTT.

V and J are TRBV18 and TRBJ1-6, with D possibly matching TRBD1 (5 bases). The germline V gene has CDR1 KGHSH and CDR2 LQKENI. The CDR3 length is 15 residues. V was shortened by 10 bases and J by 5 bases, with 18 bases between the two germline ends. CDR3 bases: TGTGCCACCCGGAGATTGGGGGGTAATAATTCACCCCTCCACTTT. The encoded protein is CATRRLGGNNSPLHF.

The rearrangement joins TRBV30 to TRBJ2-7; no firm D call. Germline lookup yields CDR1 GTSNPN and CDR2 SVGIG (reference sequence). The V end lost 2 bases, the J end lost 2 bases, and 4 bases lay between the germline ends. This CDR3 is 11 amino acids long. The DNA for the CDR3 is TGTGCCTGGAGTCTTACCTACGAGCAGTACTTC. Encoded protein: CAWSLTYEQYF. The whole variable domain, remainder taken from reference TRBV30 and TRBJ2-7, is SQTIHQWPATLVQPVGSPLSLECTVEGTSNPNLYWYRQAAGRGLQLLFYSVGIGQISSEVPQNLSASRPQDRQFILSSKKLLLSDSGFYLCAWSLTYEQYFGPGTRLTVT.

The J gene is TRBJ1-1, the V gene TRBV7-8; TRBD1 matches 7 bases. Germline V lookup: CDR1 SGHVS, CDR2 FQNEAQ. J was trimmed by 7 bases and V by 5 bases; bases with no gene match: 10. The CDR3 covers 14 residues. CDR3 sequence (DNA): TGTGCCAGCAGCACCATTTCAGACAGGGATGAAGCTTTCTTT. Translation: CASSTISDRDEAFF.

This sequence joins TRBV19 and TRBJ2-1; 14 positions agree with TRBD2. Germline CDR1 is LNHDA and CDR2 is SQIVND (reference sequence). CDR3 length: 18 residues. Trimming removed 7 bases from V and 3 bases from J; junction bases left unmatched: 11. CDR3 sequence (DNA): TGTGCCAGTACTCCGACTAGCGGGAGGGCCGGGGTCTACAATGAGCAGTTCTTC. Encoded protein: CASTPTSGRAGVYNEQFF.

The chain employs TRBV29-1 and TRBJ2-3, with 7 bases identical to TRBD2. Germline trimming cut 8 bases from V and 1 base from J; bases unmatched to any gene: 9. Germline CDR1 and CDR2: SQVTM and ANQGSEA. The CDR3 has 14 amino acids. The CDR3 DNA sequence: TGCAGCTCTTGGGGGGGGGTAGGCACAGATACGCAGTATTTT. It specifies CSSWGGVGTDTQYF.

The chain recombines TRBV2 with TRBJ1-2; 10 bases map to TRBD1. The CDR3 loop spans 16 amino acids. Trimming took 5 bases from V and 8 from J; bases not matched to a gene: 14. Germline assignment: CDR1 SNHLY and CDR2 FYNNEI. The CDR3 nucleotides are TGTGCCAGCAGTCCCGGGACAGGGGTCTTGGTAGGCGGCTACACCTTC. It translates to CASSPGTGVLVGGYTF.

In DNA form, the CDR3 reads TGTGCCAGCAGTAGGGTCCTTAGGGGGGGAGCTGAAGCTTTCTTT. As protein: CASSRVLRGGAEAFF. This chain links TRBV9 with TRBJ1-1, with a possible D match to TRBD1 (6 bases). The germline V gene has CDR1 SGDLS and CDR2 YYNGEE. Between the trimmed V and J ends, which lost 5 bases and 6 bases, there was a span of 20 bases. The CDR3 spans 15 residues.

The chain carries TRBV4-3 and TRBJ2-2; perhaps TRBD1 as D (6 bases). CDR1 LGHNA and CDR2 YSLEER come from the germline V gene. The CDR3 spans 15 residues. The V gene lost 3 bases and the J gene lost 1 base, with 9 bases spanning the gap. The CDR3 is CASSQADRNTGELFF. CDR3 DNA: TGCGCCAGCAGCCAGGCGGACAGGAACACCGGGGAGCTGTTTTTT.

The V gene is TRBV6-6, the J gene TRBJ1-5, with 9 positions matching TRBD1. The J segment lost 6 bases and the V segment lost 8 bases, leaving 11 bases of the junction unmatched. CDR3 length: 15 amino acids. Looked up from germline, CDR1 is MNHNY and CDR2 is SVGAGI (reference sequence). DNA of the CDR3: TGTGCCAGCCAAAAGTCTCGGGACAGGGTTCAGCCCCAGCATTTT. Its translation is CASQKSRDRVQPQHF.

The chain joins TRBV6-4 to TRBJ2-3, with 11 nucleotides matching TRBD1. Germline CDR1 reads MRHNA; CDR2 reads SNTAGT. The CDR3 is 16 amino acids. Trimming cost V 5 bases and J 4 bases; bases outside gene matches: 8. CDR3 amino acids: CASSRTGGSKSDTQYF. The CDR3 DNA is TGTGCCAGCAGTCGGACAGGGGGCTCGAAGTCAGATACGCAGTATTTT.

The CDR3 here is CSTGGAHEQYF. The CDR3 nucleotides read TGCAGTACCGGGGGGGCGCACGAGCAGTACTTC. The gene calls are TRBV20-1 and TRBJ2-7; 8 bases line up with TRBD2. Germline V gene lookup returns CDR1 DFQATT and CDR2 SNEGSKA (reference sequence). Unmatched junction bases numbered 5, after V lost 8 bases and J lost 5 bases. This CDR3 region has 11 residues.

The rearrangement joins TRBV7-9 to TRBJ1-1, with D hard to call. The germline V gene has CDR1 SEHNR and CDR2 FQNEAQ (reference sequence). Trimming took off 5 bases at V and 5 bases at J, with 9 bases between the two ends. The CDR3 spans 12 residues. The CDR3 bases are TGTGCCAGCAGCGCTAGAATTACTGAAGCTTTCTTT. Encoded protein: CASSARITEAFF.

The V gene is TRBV9, the J gene TRBJ1-1; a possible D gene is TRBD1 (6 bases). CDR3 length: 15 residues. The germline gives CDR1 SGDLS, CDR2 YYNGEE. Between the trimmed V and J ends, which lost 3 bases and 4 bases, there was a span of 16 bases. For the CDR3, the DNA is TGTGCCAGCAGCGATAAACAGGGTTCAGTCACTGAAGCTTTCTTT. Translating gives CASSDKQGSVTEAFF.

V usage is TRBV18 and J usage is TRBJ2-7, with 7 bases matching TRBD1. CDR1 KGHSH and CDR2 LQKENI come from the germline V gene. The CDR3 loop spans 14 amino acids. With V trimmed by 2 bases and J by 3 bases, 4 bases remained unmatched. The CDR3 nucleotides read TGTGCCAGCTCACCAGACCGGGACAGCTACGAGCAGTACTTC. Its protein is CASSPDRDSYEQYF.

This clone appeared once. The V and J genes are TRBV6-5 and TRBJ2-3, with TRBD2 matching 7 bases. CDR1 MNHEY and CDR2 SVGAGI come from the germline V gene. The length of the CDR3 is 12 residues. V dropped 6 bases and J dropped 8; count of bases not matched to a gene: 5. CDR3: CASSYAGVTQYF. The CDR3 nucleotides read TGTGCCAGCAGCTACGCGGGGGTTACGCAGTATTTT.

This chain joins TRBV18 and TRBJ2-7, with 10 bases fitting TRBD2. The V gene end was trimmed by 5 bases and the J gene end by 1 base; junction bases not matched to a gene: 5. Germline CDR1 and CDR2: KGHSH and LQKENI. The CDR3 length is 15 residues. The CDR3 spells CASSSGTSASYEQYF. CDR3 DNA sequence: TGTGCCAGCTCATCAGGGACTAGCGCTTCCTACGAGCAGTACTTC. Together with reference TRBV18 and TRBJ2-7, the CDR3 gives the full variable domain: NAGVMQNPRHLVRRRGQEARLRCSPMKGHSHVYWYRQLPEEGLKFMVYLQKENIIDESGMPKERFSAEFPKEGPSILRIQQVVRGDSAAYFCASSSGTSASYEQYFGPGTRLTVT.

This rearrangement joins TRBV5-1 to TRBJ1-1; D uncertain. Trimming cost V 4 bases and J 7 bases, with 14 bases left between them. This CDR3 has 13 residues. In germline, CDR1 is SGHRS, CDR2 YFSETQ. CDR3 protein: CASSAPPIYEAFF. The CDR3, as DNA: TGCGCCAGCAGCGCTCCCCCCATCTATGAAGCTTTCTTT. The full variable domain, completed using reference TRBV5-1 and TRBJ1-1, is KAGVTQTPRYLIKTRGQQVTLSCSPISGHRSVSWYQQTPGQGLQFLFEYFSETQRNKGNFPGRFSGRQFSNSRSEMNVSTLELGDSALYLCASSAPPIYEAFFGQGTRLTVV.

V gene TRBV11-1 combines with J gene TRBJ2-7, with D unresolved. Trimming took 6 bases from V and 1 from J, leaving 13 bases between them. The CDR3 is 14 amino acids. Germline assignment: CDR1 SGHAT and CDR2 FQDESV (reference sequence). The CDR3 spells CASRPRTGSYEQYF. Written as DNA, the CDR3 is TGTGCCAGCAGACCTCGAACTGGTTCCTACGAGCAGTACTTC. Together with reference TRBV11-1 and TRBJ2-7, the CDR3 gives the full variable domain: EAEVAQSPRYKITEKSQAVAFWCDPISGHATLYWYRQILGQGPELLVQFQDESVVDDSQLPKDRFSAERLKGVDSTLKIQPAELGDSAMYLCASRPRTGSYEQYFGPGTRLTVT.

This chain connects TRBV18 to TRBJ1-1; D perhaps matches TRBD1 (6 bases). V was cut by 1 base and J by 4 bases, with 10 bases left in between. The CDR3 is 14 residues long. Germline V gene lookup returns CDR1 KGHSH and CDR2 LQKENI. For the CDR3, the DNA is TGTGCCAGCTCACCACGCAGGGGTAGCACTGAAGCTTTCTTT. The encoded protein is CASSPRRGSTEAFF.

The genes are TRBV15 and TRBJ2-1, with 9 bases that match TRBD2. CDR1 is LNHNV and CDR2 is YYDKDF in the germline V gene (reference sequence). V was pared by 1 base and J by 3 bases, with 1 base of the junction left unmatched. The CDR3 covers 15 residues. The CDR3 loop is CATSRGGRVYNEQFF. In DNA form, the CDR3 reads TGTGCCACCAGCAGAGGCGGGAGGGTCTACAATGAGCAGTTCTTC.

The chain joins TRBV4-1 to TRBJ2-3; D unclear. The CDR3 spans 14 residues. V gave up 3 bases and J gave up 3 bases, with 10 bases separating them. Per the germline V gene, CDR1 is MGHRA and CDR2 is YSYEKL. This chain's CDR3 is CASSHIIGTDTQYF. CDR3 in DNA: TGCGCCAGCAGCCATATAATCGGGACAGATACGCAGTATTTT.

This chain connects TRBV7-2 to TRBJ1-2; D might be TRBD1 (5 bases). V was cut by 5 bases and J by 2 bases, with 18 bases left in between. Germline CDR1 reads SGHTA; CDR2 reads FQGNSA. This CDR3 comprises 16 residues. CDR3 sequence (DNA): TGTGCCAGCAGCCCACCGTACAGTAGGGGAAACTATGGCTACACCTTC. This gives the protein CASSPPYSRGNYGYTF.